The 3 T cell receptor beta chains below were found in one sample sequenced in a study of T cell repertoires in cytomegalovirus infection. In TCRdb, the reads were re-called with MiXCR into one record per CDR3 protein. The sample lists 370,000 or so distinct CDR3 sequences, around a third seen once, with approximately 13% in the top ten. Antigen specificity for these receptors is unknown. Here the sequenced sample was cultured PBMCs, taken from culture after CMV antigen stimulation. Source of these receptors: a human donor in good health (CMV status not recorded). Some clones in this sample may be carry-over from other donors' samples.

In this sample, this clonotype turned up a few times. The V call is TRBV7-2, the J call TRBJ2-5; D is ambiguous. The CDR3 has 16 amino acids. Germline V gene data show CDR1 as SGHTA and CDR2 as FQGNSA. V lost 1 base and J lost 2, with 14 bases in between. CDR3 DNA: TGTGCCAGCAGCTTAGATTACTACCTTATGCAAGAGACCCAGTACTTC. Translation gives CASSLDYYLMQETQYF.

This chain uses TRBV20-1 with TRBJ1-1; TRBD1 might be the D (6 bases). The CDR3 consists of 13 residues. CDR1 is DFQATT, CDR2 SNEGSKA, per germline (reference sequence). Trimming shortened V by 2 bases and J by 4 bases, and 11 bases separated the two germline ends. Here the CDR3 DNA reads TGCAGTGCTAGAACCAGGGGAACCACTGAAGCTTTCTTT. Encoded protein: CSARTRGTTEAFF.

J is TRBJ2-3 and V is TRBV20-1; 13 bases align to TRBD2. This CDR3 contains 18 residues. Germline V gene data show CDR1 as DFQATT and CDR2 as SNEGSKA (reference sequence). Trimming took 0 bases from V and 2 from J; bases not matched to a gene: 8. The CDR3 sequence: CSARDLGGTSGNTDTQYF. Written as DNA, the CDR3 is TGCAGTGCTAGAGATCTGGGGGGGACTAGCGGGAACACAGATACGCAGTATTTT.